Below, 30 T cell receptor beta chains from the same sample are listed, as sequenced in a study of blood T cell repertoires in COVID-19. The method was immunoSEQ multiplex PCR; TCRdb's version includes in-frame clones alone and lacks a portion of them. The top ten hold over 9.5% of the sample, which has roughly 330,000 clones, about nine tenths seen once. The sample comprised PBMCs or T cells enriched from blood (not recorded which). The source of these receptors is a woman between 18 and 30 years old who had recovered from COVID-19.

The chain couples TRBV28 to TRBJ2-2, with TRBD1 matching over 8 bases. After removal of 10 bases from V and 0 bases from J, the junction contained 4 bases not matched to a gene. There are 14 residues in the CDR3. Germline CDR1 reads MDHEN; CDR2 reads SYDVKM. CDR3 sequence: CAIRTGSNTGELFF. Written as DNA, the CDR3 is TGTGCCATTCGGACAGGGTCGAACACCGGGGAGCTGTTTTTT. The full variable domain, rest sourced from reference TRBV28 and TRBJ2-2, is DVKVTQSSRYLVKRTGEKVFLECVQDMDHENMFWYRQDPGLGLRLIYFSYDVKMKEKGDIPEGYSVSREKKERFSLILESASTNQTSMYLCAIRTGSNTGELFFGEGSRLTVL.

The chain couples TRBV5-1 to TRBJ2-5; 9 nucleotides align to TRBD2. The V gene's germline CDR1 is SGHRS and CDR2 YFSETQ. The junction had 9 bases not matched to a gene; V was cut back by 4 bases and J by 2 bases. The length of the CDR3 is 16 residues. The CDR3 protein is CASSIGTSSSQETQYF. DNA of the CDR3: TGCGCCAGCAGCATCGGGACTAGCTCCTCTCAAGAGACCCAGTACTTC.

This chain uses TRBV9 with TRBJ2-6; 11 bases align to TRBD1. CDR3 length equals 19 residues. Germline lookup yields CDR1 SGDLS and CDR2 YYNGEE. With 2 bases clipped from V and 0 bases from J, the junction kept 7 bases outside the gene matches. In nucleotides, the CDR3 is TGTGCCAGCAGCGTGGGACAGGGGGGGATCTACTCTGGGGCCAACGTCCTGACTTTC. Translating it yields CASSVGQGGIYSGANVLTF.

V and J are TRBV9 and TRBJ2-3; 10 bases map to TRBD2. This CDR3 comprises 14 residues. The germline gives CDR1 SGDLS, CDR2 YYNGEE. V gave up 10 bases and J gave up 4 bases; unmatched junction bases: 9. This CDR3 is CADRQRGGPDTQYF. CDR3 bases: TGTGCCGACAGACAGCGGGGGGGCCCAGATACGCAGTATTTT.

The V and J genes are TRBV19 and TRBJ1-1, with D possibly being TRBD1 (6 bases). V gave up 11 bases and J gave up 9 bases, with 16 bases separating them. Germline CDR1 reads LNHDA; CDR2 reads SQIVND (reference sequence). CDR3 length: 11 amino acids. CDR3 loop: CALQGGVKAFF. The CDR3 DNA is TGTGCCCTTCAAGGGGGGGTAAAAGCTTTCTTT. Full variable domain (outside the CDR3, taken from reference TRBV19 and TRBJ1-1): DGGITQSPKYLFRKEGQNVTLSCEQNLNHDAMYWYRQDPGQGLRLIYYSQIVNDFQKGDIAEGYSVSREKKESFPLTVTSAQKNPTAFYLCALQGGVKAFFGQGTRLTVV.

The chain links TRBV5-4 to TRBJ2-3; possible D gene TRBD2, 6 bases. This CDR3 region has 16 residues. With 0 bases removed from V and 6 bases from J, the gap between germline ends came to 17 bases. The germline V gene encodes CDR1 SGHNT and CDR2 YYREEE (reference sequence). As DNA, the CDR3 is TGTGCCAGCAGCTTGGTTCTGTATGGGAGGAAGGATACGCAGTATTTT. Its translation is CASSLVLYGRKDTQYF.

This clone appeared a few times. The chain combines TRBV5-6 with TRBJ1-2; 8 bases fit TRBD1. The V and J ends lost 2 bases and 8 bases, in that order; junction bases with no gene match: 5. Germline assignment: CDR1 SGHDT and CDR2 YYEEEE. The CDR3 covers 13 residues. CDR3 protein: CASSFTGGGGYTF. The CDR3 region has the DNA TGTGCCAGCAGCTTCACAGGGGGAGGCGGCTACACCTTC.

This CDR3 is CASSLGIAGGLYEQYF. CDR3 in DNA: TGTGCCAGCAGCTTGGGGATAGCGGGAGGGCTGTACGAGCAGTACTTC. The J gene is TRBJ2-7, the V gene TRBV5-8, with 11 nucleotides matching TRBD2. The germline V gene encodes CDR1 SGHTS and CDR2 YDEGEE. The V and J ends lost 0 bases and 4 bases, in that order; junction bases with no gene match: 6. The CDR3 extends over 16 amino acids. Looking up the rest from reference TRBV5-8 and TRBJ2-7 gives the full variable domain: EAGVTQSPTHLIKTRGQQATLRCSPISGHTSVYWYQQALGLGLQFLLWYDEGEERNRGNFPPRFSGRQFPNYSSELNVNALELEDSALYLCASSLGIAGGLYEQYFGPGTRLTVT.

The CDR3 coding sequence is TGTGCCAGCTCACCACCGGGACAGGGGGGCTACGAGCAGTACTTC. As protein: CASSPPGQGGYEQYF. The V gene is TRBV18, the J gene TRBJ2-7, with TRBD1 identical over 11 bases. This CDR3 contains 15 residues. The V and J ends lost 0 bases and 3 bases, in that order; junction bases with no gene match: 1. Germline loops: CDR1 KGHSH, CDR2 LQKENI.

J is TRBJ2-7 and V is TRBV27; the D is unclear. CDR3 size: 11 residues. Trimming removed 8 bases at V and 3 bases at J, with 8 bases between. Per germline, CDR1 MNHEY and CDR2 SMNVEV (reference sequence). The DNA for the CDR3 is TGTGCCAGCGGCCCCTTCTACGAGCAGTACTTC. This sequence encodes CASGPFYEQYF.

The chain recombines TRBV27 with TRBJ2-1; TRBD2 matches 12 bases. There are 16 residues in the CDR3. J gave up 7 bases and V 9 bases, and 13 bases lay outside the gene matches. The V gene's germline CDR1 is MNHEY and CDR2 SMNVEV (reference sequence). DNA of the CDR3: TGTGCCAGTCTACTCTTGACTAGCGGGAGAATGAATGAGCAGTTCTTC. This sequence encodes CASLLLTSGRMNEQFF.

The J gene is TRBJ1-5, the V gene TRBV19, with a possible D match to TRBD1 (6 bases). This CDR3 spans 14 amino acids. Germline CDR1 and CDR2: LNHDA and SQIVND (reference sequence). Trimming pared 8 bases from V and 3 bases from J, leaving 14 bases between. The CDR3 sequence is CASRMGQNNQPQHF. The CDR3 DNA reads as TGTGCCAGTCGAATGGGACAAAACAATCAGCCCCAGCATTTT.

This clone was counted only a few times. In DNA, the CDR3 is TGTGCCAGCAGCTCCGACAGATCCTCTAGTAATTCACCCCTCCACTTT. Residues: CASSSDRSSSNSPLHF. The chain combines TRBV7-2 with TRBJ1-6, with D possibly being TRBD1 (5 bases). V lost 4 bases, J lost 6 bases, and 16 bases lay in between. The CDR3 is made up of 16 amino acids. CDR1 and CDR2 from the germline V gene are SGHTA and FQGNSA.

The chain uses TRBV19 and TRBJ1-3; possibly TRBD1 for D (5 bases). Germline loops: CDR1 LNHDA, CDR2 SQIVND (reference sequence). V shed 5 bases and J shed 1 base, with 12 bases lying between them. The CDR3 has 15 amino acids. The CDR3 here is CASSPGRGSGNTIYF. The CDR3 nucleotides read TGTGCCAGTAGTCCCGGTAGGGGTTCTGGAAACACCATATATTTT.

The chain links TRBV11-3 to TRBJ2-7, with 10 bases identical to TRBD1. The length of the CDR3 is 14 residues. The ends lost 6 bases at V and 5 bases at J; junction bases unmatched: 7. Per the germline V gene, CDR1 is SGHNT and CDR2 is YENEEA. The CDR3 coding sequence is TGTGCCAGCAGTCCCGGGACAGGGGATCACGAGCAGTACTTC. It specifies CASSPGTGDHEQYF.

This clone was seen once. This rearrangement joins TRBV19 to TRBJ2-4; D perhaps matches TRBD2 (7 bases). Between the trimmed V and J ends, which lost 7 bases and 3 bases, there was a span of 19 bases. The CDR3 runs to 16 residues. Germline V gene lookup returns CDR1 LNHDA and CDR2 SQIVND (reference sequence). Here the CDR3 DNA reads TGTGCCAGTACCCTTGGGGGGGCCGGCGGCAAAAACATTCAGTACTTC. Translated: CASTLGGAGGKNIQYF.

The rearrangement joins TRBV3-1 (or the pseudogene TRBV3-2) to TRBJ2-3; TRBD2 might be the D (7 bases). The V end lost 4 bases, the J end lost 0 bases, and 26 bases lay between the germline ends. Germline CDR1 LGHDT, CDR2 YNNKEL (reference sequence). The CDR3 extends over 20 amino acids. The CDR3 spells CASSPKVRTGGPPSTDTQYF. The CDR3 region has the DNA TGTGCCAGCAGCCCTAAAGTGAGGACGGGGGGCCCGCCTAGCACAGATACGCAGTATTTT.

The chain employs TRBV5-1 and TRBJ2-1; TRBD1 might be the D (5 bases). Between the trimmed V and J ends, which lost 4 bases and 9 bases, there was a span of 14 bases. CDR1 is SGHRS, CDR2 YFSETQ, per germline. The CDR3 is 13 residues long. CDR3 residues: CASSTPDTVEQFF. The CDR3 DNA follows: TGCGCCAGCAGCACCCCGGACACTGTTGAGCAGTTCTTC.

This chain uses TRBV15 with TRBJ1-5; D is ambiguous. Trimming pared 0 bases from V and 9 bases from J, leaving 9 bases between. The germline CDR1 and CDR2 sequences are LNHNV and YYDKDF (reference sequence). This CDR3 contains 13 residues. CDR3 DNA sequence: TGTGCCACCAGCAGAGACAGTCGGGGGCCCCAGCATTTT. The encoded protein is CATSRDSRGPQHF.

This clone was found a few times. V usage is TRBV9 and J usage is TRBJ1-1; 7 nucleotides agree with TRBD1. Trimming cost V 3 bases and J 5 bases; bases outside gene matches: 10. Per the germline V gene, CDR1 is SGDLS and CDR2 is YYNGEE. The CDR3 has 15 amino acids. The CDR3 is CASSAVTGKGTEAFF. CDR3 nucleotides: TGTGCCAGCAGCGCGGTGACAGGGAAGGGGACTGAAGCTTTCTTT.

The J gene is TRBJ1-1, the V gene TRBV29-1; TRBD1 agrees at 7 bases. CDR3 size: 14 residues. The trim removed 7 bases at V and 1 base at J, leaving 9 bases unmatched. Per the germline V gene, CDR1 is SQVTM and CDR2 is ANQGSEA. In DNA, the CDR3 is TGCAGCGCTAGGGGACAGACGACGAACACTGAAGCTTTCTTT. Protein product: CSARGQTTNTEAFF. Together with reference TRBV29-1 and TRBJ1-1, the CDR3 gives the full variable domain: SAVISQKPSRDICQRGTSLTIQCQVDSQVTMMFWYRQQPGQSLTLIATANQGSEATYESGFVIDKFPISRPNLTFSTLTVSNMSPEDSSIYLCSARGQTTNTEAFFGQGTRLTVV.

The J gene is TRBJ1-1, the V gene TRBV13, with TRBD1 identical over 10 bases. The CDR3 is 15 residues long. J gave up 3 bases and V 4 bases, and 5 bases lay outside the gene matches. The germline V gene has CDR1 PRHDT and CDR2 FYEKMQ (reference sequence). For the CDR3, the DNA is TGTGCCAGCAGCTCCCCCGGGACAGGGGACACTGAAGCTTTCTTT. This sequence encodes CASSSPGTGDTEAFF.

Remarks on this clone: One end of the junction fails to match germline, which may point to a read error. The CDR3 spells CASSPAFSSYNEQFF. CDR3 sequence (DNA): TGTGCTAGCAGCCCCGCCTTTAGCTCCTACAATGAGCAGTTCTTC. J is TRBJ2-1 and V is TRBV7-7, with D unclear. CDR1 SSHAT and CDR2 FNYEAQ come from the germline V gene (reference sequence). This CDR3 region has 15 residues.

CDR3 loop: CASSQDRATQYF. The CDR3 DNA sequence: TGTGCCAGCTCACAAGACAGGGCCACGCAGTATTTT. This sequence joins TRBV18 and TRBJ2-3; 7 bases are shared with TRBD1. The CDR3 sequence is 12 residues long. The trim removed 4 bases at V and 9 bases at J, leaving 4 bases unmatched. CDR1 and CDR2 from the germline V gene are KGHSH and LQKENI.

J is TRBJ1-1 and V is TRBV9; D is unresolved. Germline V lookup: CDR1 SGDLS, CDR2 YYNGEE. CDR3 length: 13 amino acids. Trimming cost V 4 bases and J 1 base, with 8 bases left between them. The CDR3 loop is CASSPEANTEAFF. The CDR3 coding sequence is TGTGCCAGCAGCCCCGAAGCGAACACTGAAGCTTTCTTT.

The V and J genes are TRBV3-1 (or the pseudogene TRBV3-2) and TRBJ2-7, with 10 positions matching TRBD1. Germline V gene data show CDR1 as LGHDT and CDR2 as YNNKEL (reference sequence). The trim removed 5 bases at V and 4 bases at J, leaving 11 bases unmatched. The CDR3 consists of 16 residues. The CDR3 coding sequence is TGTGCCAGCAGCTCTCGACGGACAGGGGGACTTTACGAGCAGTACTTC. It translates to CASSSRRTGGLYEQYF.

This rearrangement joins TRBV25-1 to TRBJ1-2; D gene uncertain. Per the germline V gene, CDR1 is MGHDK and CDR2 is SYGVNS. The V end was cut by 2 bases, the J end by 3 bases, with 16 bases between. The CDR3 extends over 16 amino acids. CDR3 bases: TGTGCCAGCAGTGAAAGGGTTAGCGTTGCTCACTATGGCTACACCTTC. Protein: CASSERVSVAHYGYTF.

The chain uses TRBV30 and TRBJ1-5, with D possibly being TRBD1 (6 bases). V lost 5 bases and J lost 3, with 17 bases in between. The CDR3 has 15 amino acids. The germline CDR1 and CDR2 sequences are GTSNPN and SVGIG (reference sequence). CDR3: CAWSPGGLSNQPQHF. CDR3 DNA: TGTGCCTGGTCCCCCGGGGGGCTCTCCAATCAGCCCCAGCATTTT. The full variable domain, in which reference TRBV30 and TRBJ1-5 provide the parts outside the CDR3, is SQTIHQWPATLVQPVGSPLSLECTVEGTSNPNLYWYRQAAGRGLQLLFYSVGIGQISSEVPQNLSASRPQDRQFILSSKKLLLSDSGFYLCAWSPGGLSNQPQHFGDGTRLSIL.

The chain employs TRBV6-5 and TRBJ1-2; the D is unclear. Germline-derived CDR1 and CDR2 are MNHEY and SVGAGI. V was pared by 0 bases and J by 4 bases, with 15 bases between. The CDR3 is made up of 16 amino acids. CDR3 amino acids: CASSYSGMSGVYGYTF. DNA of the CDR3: TGTGCCAGCAGTTACTCGGGAATGTCCGGGGTCTATGGCTACACCTTC.

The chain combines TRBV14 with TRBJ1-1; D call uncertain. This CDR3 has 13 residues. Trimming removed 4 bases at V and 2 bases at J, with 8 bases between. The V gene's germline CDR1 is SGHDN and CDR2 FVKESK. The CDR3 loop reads CASSLLRNTEAFF. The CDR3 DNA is TGTGCCAGCAGCCTACTCCGTAACACTGAAGCTTTCTTT.